The present TCR beta chain was sequenced within a study of graft-versus-host responses after intestinal transplantation (dated by TCRdb to the early 2020s). Background on the whole study: Recipients received multivisceral, liver-intestinal, or isolated intestinal transplants. To identify alloreactive clones, pre-transplant mixed lymphocyte reaction products were sequenced and then compared with unstimulated pre-transplant donor and recipient T cells. Rather than being sequenced by the commercial service, samples from a few later patients were sequenced in-house on an Illumina MiSeq and processed with MiXCR. Anti-thymocyte globulin induction was given to all recipients, followed by maintenance tacrolimus and steroids for approximately 3 years. Bulk TCR-beta CDR3 sequencing was used to track graft-versus-host and host-versus-graft alloreactive T cell clones in the graft, circulation and bone marrow after intestinal transplantation. A cohort of about two dozen intestinal transplant recipients, including one retransplant, was enrolled, and a few patients lacking pretransplant specimens were excluded. A peak of at least 4% donor T cells among recipient peripheral blood mononuclear cells was the definition used for donor T cell macrochimerism.

Study-wide findings and limitations: The conclusions were limited by the relatively low number and heterogeneity of the intestinal transplant patients. GvH clones were found in recipient bone marrow, and some of the GvH clones appeared earlier in ileal mucosa or blood, which is consistent with an intestinal mucosal origin. Peak levels of circulating GvH clones were associated with declines in HvG clones early after transplant. Patients with donor T cell macrochimerism had high GvH to HvG T cell clonal ratios in their allografts.

About this clone itself: The antigen this receptor binds is unknown. It has no much larger one-base neighbor in the sample; base qualities were not kept.

According to the study, the label for this sample's time point signals: cells obtained before transplantation from donor or recipient. CD3+CD4+ and CD3+CD8+ populations were FACS-sorted from unstimulated pre-transplant donor and recipient cells taken from spleen or lymph nodes. From the cysteine up to the phenylalanine, the CDR3 has a length of 17 residues. The retained sequence is limited to the CDR3, 51 bases, with the frame set at the first base. Ends trimmed: V by 3 bases, J by 9 bases; bases unmatched to a gene: 11. Reading the germline V gene gives CDR1 SGDLS and CDR2 YYNGEE. Library preparation employed the immunoSEQ multiplex PCR assay. For most patients, genomic DNA was isolated with the Qiagen DNeasy Blood and Tissue Kit and shipped frozen to Adaptive Biotechnologies for TCR sequencing. For most patients, genomic DNA was subjected to high-throughput TCR-beta CDR3 sequencing by Adaptive Biotechnologies. In the source study's methods: Adaptive's ImmunoSEQ software was the source of the TCR sequencing data for 18 patients, while a few other patients were processed with MiXCR and VDJtools. To correct CD4 versus CD8 sorting errors, any sequence found in both subsets at a frequency ratio below 5:1 was removed. Because the origin of CDR3 nucleotide sequences shared between donor and recipient could not be assigned, those sequences were removed. To be classed as alloreactive, a clone needed at least 2-fold expansion over unstimulated cells and a minimum CFSE-low frequency of 0.002% (template counts) or 0.001% (read counts). Mappable clones were those detected in sequenced pre-transplant spleen, lymph node, or MLR CFSE-low populations of the donor or recipient. The cumulative frequency of alloreactive clones was calculated as a percentage of all sequences, weighted by copy number. TCRdb provides this immuneACCESS table in a form limited to in-frame rearrangements. Some clones are lacking; in checked studies, under half of them reflect an unresolved V gene, and why the rest are absent is not known. For V, J and clone size, that table is used; D and trimming come from the DNA. The table for this sample lists over 100,000 clones; approximately 95% of them were counted only once. The ten top clones hold 0.09% to 0.15% of the sample.

Material: unstimulated CD4+ T cells sorted from spleen or lymph node cells, obtained before intestinal transplant. The TCR was taken from a human donor who received an intestinal transplant. The chain links TRBV9 with TRBJ2-1, with 14 junctional bases fitting TRBD2. In nucleotide form, the sequence is TGTGCCAGCAGCGACCCACCGGGACTAGCGGGAGTGTTTGAGCAGTTCTTC. Translation gives CASSDPPGLAGVFEQFF.